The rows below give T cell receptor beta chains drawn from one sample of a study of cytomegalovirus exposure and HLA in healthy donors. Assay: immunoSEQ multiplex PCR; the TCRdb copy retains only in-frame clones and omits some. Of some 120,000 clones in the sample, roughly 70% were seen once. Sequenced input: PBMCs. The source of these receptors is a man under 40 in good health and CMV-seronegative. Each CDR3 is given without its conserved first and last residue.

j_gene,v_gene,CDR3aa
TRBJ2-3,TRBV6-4,ASSASGGATDTQY
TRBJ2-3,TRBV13,ASSPPGLAGGIQY
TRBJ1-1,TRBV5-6,ASSFSLNTEAF
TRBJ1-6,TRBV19,ASTRTGYAPLH
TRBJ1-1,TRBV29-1,SVENTGDHTEAF
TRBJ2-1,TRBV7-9,ASSPGLAGDNEQF
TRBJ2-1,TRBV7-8,ASSLVGGRNEQF
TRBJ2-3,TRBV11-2,ASSLVQVPTDTQY
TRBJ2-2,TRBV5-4,ASSLEPSGNTGELF
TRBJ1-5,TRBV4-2,ASSQANQPQH
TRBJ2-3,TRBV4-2,ASSQEVPGTNTQY
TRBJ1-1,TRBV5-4,ASREVMNTEAF
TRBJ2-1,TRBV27,ASSSVGEKFYNEQF
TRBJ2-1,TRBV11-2,ASSLDGDSYNEQF
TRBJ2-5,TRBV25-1,ASSPKQGTQETQY
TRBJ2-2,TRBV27,ASSPQGAANTGELF
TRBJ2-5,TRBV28,ASSLGGLLQETQY
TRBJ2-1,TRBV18,ASSPRGIPTGNEQF
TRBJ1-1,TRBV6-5,ASSYVSGGYGTEAF
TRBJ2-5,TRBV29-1,SVSSGEETQY
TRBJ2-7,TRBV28,ASSLLGGYSYEQY
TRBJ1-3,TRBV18,ASSNRASGNTIY
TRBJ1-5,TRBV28,ATIAGARQPQH
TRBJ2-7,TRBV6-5,ASTPPGGNSYEQY
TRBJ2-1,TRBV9,ASRGGVRDEQF
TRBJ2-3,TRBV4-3,ASSQDLGEGNTQY
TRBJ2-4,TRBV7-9,ASSLGSLRDRKFKNIQY
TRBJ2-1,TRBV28,ASSSSLAGETVEQF
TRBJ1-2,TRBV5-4,ASSLKGRDRGVYGYT
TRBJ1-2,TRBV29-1,SAKGQGGYGYT
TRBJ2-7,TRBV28,ASSPGQSYEQY
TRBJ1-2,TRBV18,ASSGGTDQGYT
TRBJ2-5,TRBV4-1,ASSQRWDRGGEETQY
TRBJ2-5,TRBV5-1,ASSLQGGLGQETQY
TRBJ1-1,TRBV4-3,ASSQEYRTGGTEAF
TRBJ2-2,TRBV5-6,ASSFVTSGPRELF
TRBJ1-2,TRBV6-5,ASSYRDRPRGYT
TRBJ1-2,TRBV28,ASMRGQGTLGYGYT
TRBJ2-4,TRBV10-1,AGGGAEPKNIQY
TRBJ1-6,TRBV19,ASKDRGGSPPH
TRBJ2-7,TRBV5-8,ASTLRGKQY
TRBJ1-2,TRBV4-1,ASSVDRGLVEGYT
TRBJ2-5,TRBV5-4,ASSLWGQGQETQY
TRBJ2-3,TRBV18,ASKMGGSTDTQY
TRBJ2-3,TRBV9,ASSPPGGRDQDTQY
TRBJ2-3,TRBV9,ASSVEVQNTDTQY
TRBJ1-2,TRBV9,ASSALTGSGGYGYT
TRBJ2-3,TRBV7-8,ASSLVSTSGASTDTQY
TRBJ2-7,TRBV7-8,ASSFLTGGEQY
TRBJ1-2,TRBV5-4,ASSLTGGGYT